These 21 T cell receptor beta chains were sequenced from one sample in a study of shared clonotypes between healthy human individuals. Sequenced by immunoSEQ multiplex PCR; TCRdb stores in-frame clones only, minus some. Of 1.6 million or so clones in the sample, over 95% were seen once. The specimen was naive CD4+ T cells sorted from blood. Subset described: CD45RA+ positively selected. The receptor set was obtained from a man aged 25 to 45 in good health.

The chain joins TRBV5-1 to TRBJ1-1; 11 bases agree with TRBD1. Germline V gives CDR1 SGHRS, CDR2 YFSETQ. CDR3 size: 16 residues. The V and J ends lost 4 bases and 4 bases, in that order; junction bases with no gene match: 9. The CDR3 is CASSPIIGTGGTEAFF. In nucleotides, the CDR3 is TGCGCCAGCAGCCCAATTATCGGGACAGGGGGCACTGAAGCTTTCTTT. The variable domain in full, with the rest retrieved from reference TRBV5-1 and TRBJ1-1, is KAGVTQTPRYLIKTRGQQVTLSCSPISGHRSVSWYQQTPGQGLQFLFEYFSETQRNKGNFPGRFSGRQFSNSRSEMNVSTLELGDSALYLCASSPIIGTGGTEAFFGQGTRLTVV.

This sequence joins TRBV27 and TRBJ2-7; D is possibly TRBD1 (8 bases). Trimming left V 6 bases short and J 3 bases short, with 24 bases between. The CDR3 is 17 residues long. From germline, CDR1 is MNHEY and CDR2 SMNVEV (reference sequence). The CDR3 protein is CASSPLTLTGEGYEQYF. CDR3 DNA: TGTGCCAGCAGCCCTCTAACCCTGACAGGGGAGGGCTACGAGCAGTACTTC.

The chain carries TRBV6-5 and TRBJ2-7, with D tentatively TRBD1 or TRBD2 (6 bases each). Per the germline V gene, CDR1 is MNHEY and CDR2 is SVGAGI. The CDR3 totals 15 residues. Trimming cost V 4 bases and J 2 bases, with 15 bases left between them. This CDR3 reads CASSSLGGGPYEQYF. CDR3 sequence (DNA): TGTGCCAGCAGTTCCTTAGGGGGAGGTCCCTACGAGCAGTACTTC.

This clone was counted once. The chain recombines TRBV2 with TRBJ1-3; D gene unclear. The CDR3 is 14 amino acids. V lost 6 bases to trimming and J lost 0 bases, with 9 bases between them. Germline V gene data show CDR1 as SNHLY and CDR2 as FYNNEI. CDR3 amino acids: CASRQEFSGNTIYF. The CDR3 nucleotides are TGTGCCAGCAGACAAGAGTTCTCTGGAAACACCATATATTTT.

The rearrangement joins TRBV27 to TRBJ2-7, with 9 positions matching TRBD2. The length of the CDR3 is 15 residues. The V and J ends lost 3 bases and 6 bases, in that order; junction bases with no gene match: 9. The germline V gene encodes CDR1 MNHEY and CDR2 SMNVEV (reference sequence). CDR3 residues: CASSFSGGRASEQYF. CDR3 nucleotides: TGTGCCAGCAGTTTTTCCGGCGGGAGGGCCAGCGAGCAGTACTTC.

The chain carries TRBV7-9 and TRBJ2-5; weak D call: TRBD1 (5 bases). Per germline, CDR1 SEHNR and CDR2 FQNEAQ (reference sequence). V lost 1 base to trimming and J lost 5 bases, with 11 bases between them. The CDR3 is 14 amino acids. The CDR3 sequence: CASSLGGIGETQYF. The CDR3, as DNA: TGTGCCAGCAGCTTAGGGGGCATTGGGGAGACCCAGTACTTC.

The chain's CDR3 is CASKGARGLFYEQYF. In nucleotides, the CDR3 is TGTGCCAGCAAGGGGGCCCGGGGACTGTTTTACGAGCAGTACTTC. V usage is TRBV2 and J usage is TRBJ2-7, with D perhaps TRBD1 (7 bases). Trimming removed 7 bases at V and 4 bases at J, with 20 bases between. The germline V gene has CDR1 SNHLY and CDR2 FYNNEI. This CDR3 region has 15 residues.

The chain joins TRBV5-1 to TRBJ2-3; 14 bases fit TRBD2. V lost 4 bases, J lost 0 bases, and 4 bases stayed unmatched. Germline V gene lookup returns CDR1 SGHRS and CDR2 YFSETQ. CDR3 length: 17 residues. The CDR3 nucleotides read TGCGCCAGCAGCGCCGGACTAGCGGGAGGCAGCACAGATACGCAGTATTTT. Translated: CASSAGLAGGSTDTQYF.

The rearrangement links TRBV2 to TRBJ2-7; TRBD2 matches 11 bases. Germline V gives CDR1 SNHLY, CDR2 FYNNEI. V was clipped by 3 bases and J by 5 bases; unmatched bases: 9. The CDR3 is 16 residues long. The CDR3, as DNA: TGTGCCAGCAGTGAGGGTTTAGCACTAGCGGGAGACGAGCAGTACTTC. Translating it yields CASSEGLALAGDEQYF.

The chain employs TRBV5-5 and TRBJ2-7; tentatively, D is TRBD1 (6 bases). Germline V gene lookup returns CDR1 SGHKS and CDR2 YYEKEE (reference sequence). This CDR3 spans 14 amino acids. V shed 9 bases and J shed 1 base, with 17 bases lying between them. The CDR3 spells CATHQGSDSYEQYF. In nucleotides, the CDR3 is TGTGCCACGCATCAGGGGTCTGATTCCTACGAGCAGTACTTC.

CDR3 nucleotide sequence: TGCGCCAGCAGCTTTCAAGGCGTGGGGAACACCGGGGAGCTGTTTTTT. It translates to CASSFQGVGNTGELFF. V is TRBV5-1 and J is TRBJ2-2, with D unclear. V was clipped by 2 bases and J by 1 base, with 12 bases between them. From germline, CDR1 is SGHRS and CDR2 YFSETQ. The CDR3 is 16 amino acids.

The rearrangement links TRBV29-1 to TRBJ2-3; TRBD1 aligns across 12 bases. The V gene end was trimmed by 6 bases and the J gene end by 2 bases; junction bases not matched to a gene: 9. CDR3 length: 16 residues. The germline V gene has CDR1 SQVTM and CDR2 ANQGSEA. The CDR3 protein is CSVTGTGGADTDTQYF. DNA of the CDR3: TGCAGCGTCACCGGGACAGGGGGCGCAGACACAGATACGCAGTATTTT.

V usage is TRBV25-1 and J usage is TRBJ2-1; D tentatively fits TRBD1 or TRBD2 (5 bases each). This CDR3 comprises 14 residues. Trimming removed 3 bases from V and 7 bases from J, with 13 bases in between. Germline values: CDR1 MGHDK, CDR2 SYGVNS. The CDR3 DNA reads TGTGCCAGCAGTGATCCCCCAGGGAGTAATGAGCAGTTCTTC. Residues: CASSDPPGSNEQFF.

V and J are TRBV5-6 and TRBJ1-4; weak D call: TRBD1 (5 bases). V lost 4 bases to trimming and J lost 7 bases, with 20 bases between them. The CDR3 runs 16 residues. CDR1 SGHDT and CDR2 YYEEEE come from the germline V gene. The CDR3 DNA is TGTGCCAGCAGCGCACTGACCTACCCGCAGGGTGAAAAACTGTTTTTT. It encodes CASSALTYPQGEKLFF. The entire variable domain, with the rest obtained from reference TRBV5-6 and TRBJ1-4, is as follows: DAGVTQSPTHLIKTRGQQVTLRCSPKSGHDTVSWYQQALGQGPQFIFQYYEEEERQRGNFPDRFSGHQFPNYSSELNVNALLLGDSALYLCASSALTYPQGEKLFFGSGTQLSVL.

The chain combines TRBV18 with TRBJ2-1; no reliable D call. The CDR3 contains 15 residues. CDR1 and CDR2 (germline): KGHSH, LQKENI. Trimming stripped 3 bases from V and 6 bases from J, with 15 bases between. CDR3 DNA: TGTGCCAGCTCACCGACGGCGGACGCCCTCAATGAGCAGTTCTTC. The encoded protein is CASSPTADALNEQFF.

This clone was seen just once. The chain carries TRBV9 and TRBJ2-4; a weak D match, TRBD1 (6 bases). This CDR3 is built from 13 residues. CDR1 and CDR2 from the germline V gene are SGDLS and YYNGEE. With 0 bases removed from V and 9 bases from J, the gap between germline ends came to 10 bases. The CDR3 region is CASSVAARGIQYF. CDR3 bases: TGTGCCAGCAGCGTAGCGGCCAGGGGCATTCAGTACTTC.

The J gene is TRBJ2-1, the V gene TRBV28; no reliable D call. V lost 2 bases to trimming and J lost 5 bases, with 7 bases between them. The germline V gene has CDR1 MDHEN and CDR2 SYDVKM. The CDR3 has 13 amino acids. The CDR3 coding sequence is TGTGCCAGCAGTTTAAGGCTAAACAATGAGCAGTTCTTC. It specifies CASSLRLNNEQFF.

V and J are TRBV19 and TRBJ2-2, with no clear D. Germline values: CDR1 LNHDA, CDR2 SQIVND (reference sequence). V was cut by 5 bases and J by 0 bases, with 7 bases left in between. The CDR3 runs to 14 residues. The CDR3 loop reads CASSRPANTGELFF. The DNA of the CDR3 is TGTGCCAGTAGTCGGCCCGCGAACACCGGGGAGCTGTTTTTT.

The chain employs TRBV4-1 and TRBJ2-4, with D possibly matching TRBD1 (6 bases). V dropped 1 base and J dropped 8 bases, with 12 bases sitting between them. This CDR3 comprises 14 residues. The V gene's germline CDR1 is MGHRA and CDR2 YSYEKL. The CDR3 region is CASSQAGTWDIQYF. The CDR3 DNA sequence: TGCGCCAGCAGCCAAGCCGGGACATGGGACATTCAGTACTTC.

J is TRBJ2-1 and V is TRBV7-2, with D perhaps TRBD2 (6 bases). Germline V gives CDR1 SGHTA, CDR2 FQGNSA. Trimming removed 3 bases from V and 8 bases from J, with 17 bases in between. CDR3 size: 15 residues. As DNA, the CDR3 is TGTGCCAGCAGCTTGAGGGAGGCCGGGGTCGATGAGCAGTTCTTC. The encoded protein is CASSLREAGVDEQFF. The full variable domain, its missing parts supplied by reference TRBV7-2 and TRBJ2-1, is GAGVSQSPSNKVTEKGKDVELRCDPISGHTALYWYRQSLGQGLEFLIYFQGNSAPDKSGLPSDRFSAERTGGSVSTLTIQRTQQEDSAVYLCASSLREAGVDEQFFGPGTRLTVL.

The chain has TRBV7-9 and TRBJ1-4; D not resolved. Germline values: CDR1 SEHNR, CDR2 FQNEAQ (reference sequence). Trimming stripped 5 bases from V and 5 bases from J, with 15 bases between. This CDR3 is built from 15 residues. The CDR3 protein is CASSDSWRMNEKLFF. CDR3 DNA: TGTGCCAGCAGCGATAGCTGGCGGATGAATGAAAAACTGTTTTTT.